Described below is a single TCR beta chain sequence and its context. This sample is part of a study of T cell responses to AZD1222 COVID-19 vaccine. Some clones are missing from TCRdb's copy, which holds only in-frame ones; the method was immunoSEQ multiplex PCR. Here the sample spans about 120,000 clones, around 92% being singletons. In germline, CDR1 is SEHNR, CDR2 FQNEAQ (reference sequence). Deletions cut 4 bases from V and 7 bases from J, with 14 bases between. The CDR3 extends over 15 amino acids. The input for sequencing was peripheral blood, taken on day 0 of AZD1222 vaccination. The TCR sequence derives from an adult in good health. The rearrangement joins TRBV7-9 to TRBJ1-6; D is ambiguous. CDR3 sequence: CASSSEMGWNSPLHF. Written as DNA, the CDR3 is TGTGCCAGCAGCTCAGAGATGGGTTGGAATTCACCCCTCCACTTT.